The TCR beta chain described here comes from a study of cytomegalovirus exposure and HLA in healthy donors. Per germline, CDR1 SGHDT and CDR2 YYEEEE. V lost 4 bases and J 7 bases, leaving 27 bases between the germline ends. The CDR3 runs 18 residues. Primers: 60 Vbeta forward and 13 Jbeta reverse. As handled by the study authors: Tens of millions of unique TCR beta chains, roughly 11 million shared, were counted in a later analysis. The protocol was immunoSEQ multiplex PCR, while the TCRdb copy is restricted to in-frame clones and leaves out a portion. V and J calls and clone size come straight from that table; D and trimming were deduced from the DNA. The table lists about 130,000 clones, around 9% of them singletons. Broader study findings: With further analysis later on, most CMV-associated TCR beta chains appeared HLA-restricted.

This clone turned up a few times. Its cognate antigen is unknown. Sequenced sample: PBMCs. This clonotype was obtained from a woman aged 40-49 years in good health and CMV-seropositive. The chain recombines TRBV5-6 with TRBJ2-1; D is perhaps TRBD1 (6 bases). The CDR3 is CASSLRLAGLRTGNEQFF. The CDR3, as DNA: TGTGCCAGCAGCCTCCGACTCGCTGGGCTCCGTACAGGGAATGAGCAGTTCTTC.